This T cell receptor (beta chain) comes out of a study of identical twins. Overall study findings and caveats: Cord blood beta clonotypes present at high abundance carried fewer insertions; no such pattern appeared in memory repertoires. These conclusions were based on statistical analysis (cross-sectional, not following the same donors).

MiXCR, run by TCRdb on the 5' RACE reads, gives a single entry per CDR3 protein. The sample holds over 500,000 distinct CDR3 sequences; under 25% are singletons and the top ten take 0.91%. This CDR3 spans 12 amino acids. V was clipped by 4 bases and J by 10 bases, with 11 bases between them. From germline, CDR1 is LGHNA and CDR2 YNFKEQ. This clonotype was picked up a small number of times. What it recognizes is unknown. This sample also appeared in a second study, on T cells expressing NK-cell markers. That publication notes: What remained unclear was the HCMV specificity of expanded NKG2C+ T cell clones.

Sequencing was done on a sample of CD4+ T cells sorted from blood. The rearrangement uses TRBV4-2 and TRBJ2-1; perhaps TRBD1 as D (6 bases). This TCR derives from a woman aged 18-30 years in good health. The CDR3 is CASSRVGGEQFF. In DNA, the CDR3 is TGTGCCAGCAGCCGAGTTGGGGGCGAGCAGTTCTTC.